This T cell receptor (beta chain) was retrieved from a study of cytomegalovirus exposure and HLA in healthy donors. Both 60 Vbeta primers and 13 Jbeta primers went into the PCR. Libraries were prepared by immunoSEQ multiplex PCR; TCRdb keeps only in-frame clonotypes and omits some of them. This sample's clone table lists some 75,000 clones. The CDR3 has 15 residues. The V end was cut by 2 bases, the J end by 1 base, with 12 bases between. Germline CDR1 reads GTSNPN; CDR2 reads SVGIG (reference sequence). Study-wide findings and caveats: As immune exposure information, only CMV serostatus was available.

With regard to this clone: What it binds is not known.

The specimen was PBMCs. This chain links TRBV30 with TRBJ1-5, with D perhaps matching TRBD1 (6 bases). The receptor was derived from a man between 40 and 49 years old in good health and CMV-seronegative. The CDR3, as DNA: TGTGCCTGGAGTACTCCCGGGACAAGCAATCAGCCCCAGCATTTT. It codes for CAWSTPGTSNQPQHF.